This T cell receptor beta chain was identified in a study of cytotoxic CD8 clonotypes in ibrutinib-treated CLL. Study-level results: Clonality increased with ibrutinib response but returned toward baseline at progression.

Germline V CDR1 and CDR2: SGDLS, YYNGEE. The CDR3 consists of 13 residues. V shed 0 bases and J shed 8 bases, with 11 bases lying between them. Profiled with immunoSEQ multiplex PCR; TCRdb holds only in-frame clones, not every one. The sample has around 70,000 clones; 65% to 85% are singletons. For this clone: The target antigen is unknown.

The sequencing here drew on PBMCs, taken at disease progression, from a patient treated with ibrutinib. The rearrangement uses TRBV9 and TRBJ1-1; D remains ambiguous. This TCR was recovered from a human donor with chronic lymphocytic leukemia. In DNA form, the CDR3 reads TGTGCCAGCAGCGTAGGTAGTCCCGGAGAAGCTTTCTTT. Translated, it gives CASSVGSPGEAFF.